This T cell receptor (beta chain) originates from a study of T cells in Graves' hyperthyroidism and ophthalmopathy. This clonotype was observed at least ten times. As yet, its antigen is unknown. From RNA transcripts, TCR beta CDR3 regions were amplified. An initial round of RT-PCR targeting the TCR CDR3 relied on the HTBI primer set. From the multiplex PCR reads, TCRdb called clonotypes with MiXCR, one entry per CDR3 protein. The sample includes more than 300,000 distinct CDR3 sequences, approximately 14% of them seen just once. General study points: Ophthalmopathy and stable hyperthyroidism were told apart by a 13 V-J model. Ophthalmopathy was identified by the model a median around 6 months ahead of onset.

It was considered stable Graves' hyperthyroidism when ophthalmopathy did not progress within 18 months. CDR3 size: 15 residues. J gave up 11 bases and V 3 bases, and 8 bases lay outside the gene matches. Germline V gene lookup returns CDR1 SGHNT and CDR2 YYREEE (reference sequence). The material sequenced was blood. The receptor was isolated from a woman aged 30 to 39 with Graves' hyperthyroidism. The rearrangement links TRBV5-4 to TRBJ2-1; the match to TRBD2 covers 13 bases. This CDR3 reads CASSSGGLAGAKQFF. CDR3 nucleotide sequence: TGTGCCAGCAGCTCAGGCGGACTAGCGGGAGCTAAGCAGTTCTTC.